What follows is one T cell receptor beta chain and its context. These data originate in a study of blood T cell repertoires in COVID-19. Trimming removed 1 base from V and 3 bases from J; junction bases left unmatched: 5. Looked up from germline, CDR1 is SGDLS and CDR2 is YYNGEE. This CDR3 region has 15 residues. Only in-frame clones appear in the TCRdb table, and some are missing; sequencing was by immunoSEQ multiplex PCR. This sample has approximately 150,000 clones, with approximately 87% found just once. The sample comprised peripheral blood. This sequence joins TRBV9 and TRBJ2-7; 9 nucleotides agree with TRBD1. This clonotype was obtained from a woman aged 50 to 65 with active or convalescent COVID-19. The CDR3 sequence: CASSVNPDRGYEQYF. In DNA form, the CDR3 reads TGTGCCAGCAGCGTAAACCCGGACAGGGGCTACGAGCAGTACTTC.